This T cell receptor beta chain was sequenced for a study of blood T cell repertoires in COVID-19 (dated by TCRdb to about 2020). Looking at the study overall: Samples covering the acute and convalescent phases of COVID-19 were provided by collaborators in the United States, Italy and Spain. HLA class I and class II types, where available, came from metadata supplied by the sample provider rather than from assay-based typing. The prospective study material was composed of cDNA or gDNA derived from T cells, B-cell-depleted T cells, or PBMCs. The dataset comprised deeply sampled blood TCRbeta repertoires from subjects exposed to, actively infected with, or recovered from COVID-19. The sample metadata nearly always contained a de-identified subject ID, COVID-19 status, age in years and sex. Samples were obtained from the ongoing ImmuneRACE study (first 160 participants) and from 1,254 subjects provided by 6 global collaborators. A freely available public database, intended as a resource for researchers studying the immune response to SARS-CoV-2, is where the repertoires were released. Findings and caveats that apply to the study as a whole: How much clinical and demographic metadata was included differed by source and by participant, and the metadata was provided uncurated.

The junction shows trimming of 4 bases on V and 8 bases on J, plus 11 bases between the germline ends. Taken from cysteine to phenylalanine, the CDR3 has 12 residues. The only DNA kept is the CDR3, 36 bases in frame from the first base. In the germline V gene (reference sequence), CDR1 corresponds to SEHNR and CDR2 to FQNEAQ. In regard to this clone: This receptor's antigen is unknown. No base quality information exists; no much larger clone differs at one position.

TCRbeta CDR3 regions were amplified from genomic DNA using the immunoSEQ Assay, a bias-controlled multiplex PCR. The authors processed their data as follows. Within the assay, amplification of reference gene primers was used to estimate how many nucleated cells each sample contained. To quantify the absolute abundance of each unique TCRbeta CDR3 rearrangement, sequence reads were collapsed and filtered. For each sample, productive Simpson clonality was calculated as the square root of Simpson's diversity index across productive rearrangements. This is the immuneACCESS table as TCRdb keeps it, with only in-frame sequences that have V and J called. A part of the clones is gone; compared with another copy, unresolved V genes explain less than half, and the rest is unexplained. The DNA gave D and trimming, while V, J and clone size come from that table. This sample gives some 250,000 clones in total; over 80% of them show up just once. 1% to 1.5% of the sample rests with the top ten.

Enrolling through a virtual design, the prospective study's participants ranged in age from roughly 18 to 89 years and lived across about two dozen United States geographic areas. In the prospective study, cohorts were assigned on the basis of participant-reported clinical history obtained from a screening survey and a study questionnaire. In the prospective study, whole blood, serum and a nasopharyngeal or oropharyngeal swab were collected from each participant by mobile phlebotomists. Additional blood draws and questionnaires over an approximately 2-month period could optionally be provided by prospective study participants. Before DNA extraction, blood samples from the prospective study were shipped at room temperature or frozen.

This receptor chain uses TRBV7-9 and TRBJ1-1, with no reliable assignment of the D segment. Sequencing used PBMCs or T cells enriched from blood (not recorded which). The TCR comes from a human donor in a cohort exposed to, infected with or recovered from COVID-19 (not recorded which). The donor label of this sample is uncertain. The nucleotide sequence is given as TGTGCCAGCAGCTCCCTCTTGTTAGAAGCTTTCTTT. It translates as CASSSLLLEAFF.